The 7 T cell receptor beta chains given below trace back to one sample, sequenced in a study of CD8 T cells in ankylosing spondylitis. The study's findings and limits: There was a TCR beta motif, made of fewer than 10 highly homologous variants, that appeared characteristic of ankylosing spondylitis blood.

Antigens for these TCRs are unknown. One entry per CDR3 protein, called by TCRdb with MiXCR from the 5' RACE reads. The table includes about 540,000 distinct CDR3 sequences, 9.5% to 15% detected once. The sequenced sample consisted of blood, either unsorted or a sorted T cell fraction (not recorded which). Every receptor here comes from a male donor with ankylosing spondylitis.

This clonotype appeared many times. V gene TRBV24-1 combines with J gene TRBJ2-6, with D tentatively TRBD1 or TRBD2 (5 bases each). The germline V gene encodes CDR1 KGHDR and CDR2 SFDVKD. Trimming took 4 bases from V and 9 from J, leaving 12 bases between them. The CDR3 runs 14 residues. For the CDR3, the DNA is TGTGCCACCAGTGACCCGGGACGGCTCAACGTCCTGACTTTC. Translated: CATSDPGRLNVLTF.

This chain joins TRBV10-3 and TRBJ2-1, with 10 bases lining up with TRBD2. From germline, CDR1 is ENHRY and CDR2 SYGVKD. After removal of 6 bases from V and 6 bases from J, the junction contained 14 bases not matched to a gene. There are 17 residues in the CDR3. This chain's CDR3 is CAIRSSLVAGGRNEQFF. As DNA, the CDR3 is TGTGCCATCAGATCCTCACTAGTAGCGGGAGGCCGCAATGAGCAGTTCTTC.

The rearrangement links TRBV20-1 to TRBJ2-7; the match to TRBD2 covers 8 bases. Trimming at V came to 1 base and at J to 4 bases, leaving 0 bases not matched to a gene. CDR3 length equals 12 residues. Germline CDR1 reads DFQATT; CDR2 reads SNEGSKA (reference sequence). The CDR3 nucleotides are TGCAGTGCTAGAGCGGGAGGGTACGAGCAGTACGTC. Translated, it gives CSARAGGYEQYV.

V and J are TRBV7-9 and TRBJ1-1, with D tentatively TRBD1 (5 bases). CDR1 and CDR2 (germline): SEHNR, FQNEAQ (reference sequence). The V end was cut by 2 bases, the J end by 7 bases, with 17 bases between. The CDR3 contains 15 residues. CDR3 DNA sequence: TGTGCCAGCAGCTTAAGCTCCGGGGCCAGCGGTGAAGCTTTCTTT. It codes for CASSLSSGASGEAFF. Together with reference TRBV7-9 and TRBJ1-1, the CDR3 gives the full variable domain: DTGVSQNPRHKITKRGQNVTFRCDPISEHNRLYWYRQTLGQGPEFLTYFQNEAQLEKSRLLSDRFSAERPKGSFSTLEIQRTEQGDSAMYLCASSLSSGASGEAFFGQGTRLTVV.

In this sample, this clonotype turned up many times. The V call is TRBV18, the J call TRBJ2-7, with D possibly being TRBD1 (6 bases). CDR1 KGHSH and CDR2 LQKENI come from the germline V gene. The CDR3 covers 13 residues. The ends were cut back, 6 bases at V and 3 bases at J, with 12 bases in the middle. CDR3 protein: CASSAGVGYEQYV. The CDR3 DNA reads TGTGCCAGCTCCGCAGGGGTTGGCTACGAGCAGTACGTC.

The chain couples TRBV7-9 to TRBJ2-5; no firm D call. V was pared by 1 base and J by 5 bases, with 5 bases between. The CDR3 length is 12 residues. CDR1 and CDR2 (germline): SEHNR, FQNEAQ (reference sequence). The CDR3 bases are TGTGCCAGCAGCTTAGGGGTGGAGACCCAGTACTTC. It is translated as CASSLGVETQYF.

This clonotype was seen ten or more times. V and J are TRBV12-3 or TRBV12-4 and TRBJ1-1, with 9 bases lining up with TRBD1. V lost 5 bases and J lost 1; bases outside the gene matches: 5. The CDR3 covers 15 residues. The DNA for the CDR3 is TGTGCCAGCAGTCAATCGGGACAGGGGAACACTGAAGCTTTCTTT. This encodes CASSQSGQGNTEAFF.